The 22 T cell receptor delta chains in this list originate from one sample, sequenced in a study of γδ T cells in repeated Plasmodium falciparum infection. TCRdb processed the multiplex PCR reads again with the CATT caller. The sample has tens of thousands of delta-chain clones; over 0.9% are singletons. Vgamma9/Vdelta2+ and Vdelta2-negative gammadelta T cells were flow-sorted from PBMC for bulk sequencing. The sequencing sample was made of gamma-delta T cells from blood. These TCRs come from a pool of human donors (malaria-infected and uninfected, not separated).

Concerning this clone: One base separates it from a far larger clone, so it is likely a read error. The sample contains more than one DNA sequence encoding this CDR3. V usage is TRDV1 and J usage is TRDJ1; D tentatively reads TRDD2 or TRDD3 (5 bases each). The CDR3 loop spans 21 amino acids. The germline gives CDR1 TSWWSYY, CDR2 QGS. The CDR3 region is CALGELEEVPMPYWYTDKLIF. CDR3 nucleotides: TGTGCTCTTGGGGAACTAGAGGAAGTGCCCATGCCCTACTGGTACACCGATAAGCTCATCTTT.

Worth noting for this clone: This DNA's translation and the protein TCRdb lists, from a much larger clone, do not match at residue 9, likely due to a read error; the protein shown is translated from the DNA. The V call is TRDV1, the J call TRDJ1; D is undetermined. The J gene was missing in TCRdb and was found by matching the end of the DNA to germline. The CDR3 extends over 18 amino acids. The ends were cut back, 3 bases at V and 0 bases at J, with 20 bases in the middle. Germline V CDR1 and CDR2: TSWWSYY, QGS. The CDR3 nucleotides are TGTGCTCTTGGGGACCACTACGTTCTCAGGGAGTACACCGATAAACTCATCTTT. Translated, it gives CALGDHYVLREYTDKLIF.

The sample holds a few counts of this clone. The mismatch at residue 3 between this DNA's translation and the TCRdb protein of a much larger clone likely reflects a read error; the protein shown is translated from the DNA. This sequence joins TRDV2 and TRDJ1; TRDD3 matches at 12 bases. Here the J gene came from matching the DNA to germline, since TCRdb omits it. This CDR3 has 16 residues. The V gene's germline CDR1 is GEAIGNYY and CDR2 EKD. CDR3 sequence reads: CARDPLLGDTTDKLIF. CDR3 coding DNA: TGTGCCCGTGACCCATTACTGGGGGATACTACCGATAAACTCATCTTT.

This clone was seen at least ten times. For the CDR3, the DNA is TGTGCTCTTGGGGGCCGACCAAGACCTGAGCGGTCCTGGGACACCCGACAGATGTTTTTC. Its translation: CALGGRPRPERSWDTRQMFF. The chain employs TRDV1 and TRDJ3; D not certain. The CDR3 has 20 amino acids. Per the germline V gene, CDR1 is TSWWSYY and CDR2 is QGS. Trimming cost V 4 bases and J 1 base, with 20 bases left between them.

This clone occurred a few times. The likely explanation is a read error, given a far larger clone one base away. Distinct nucleotide sequences in the sample also encode this CDR3. The V gene is TRDV1, the J gene TRDJ1; D is perhaps TRDD2 or TRDD3 (6 bases each). The J gene, missing from TCRdb, was assigned here through DNA to germline matching. Germline V gene data show CDR1 as TSWWSYY and CDR2 as QGS. The CDR3 totals 19 residues. V was shortened by 2 bases and J by 2 bases, with 24 bases between the two germline ends. In DNA, the CDR3 is TGTGCTCTTGGGGAATGGTCCTACGACGTGAGTACTGGGACCGATAAACTCATCTTT. This codes for CALGEWSYDVSTGTDKLIF.

This clone was recorded at least ten times. The TCRdb record carries a much larger clone's protein, which differs from this DNA's translation at residue 12; a read error is the likely cause, and the protein listed here is the DNA translation. V and J are TRDV2 and TRDJ1, with a weak D call TRDD3 (5 bases). The germline V gene encodes CDR1 GEAIGNYY and CDR2 EKD. The CDR3 totals 16 residues. V shed 0 bases and J shed 7 bases, with 20 bases lying between them. The CDR3 nucleotides read TGTGCCTGTGACACCGTATCCCGTACTGGAGACGGTAAACTCATCTTT. Translation: CACDTVSRTGDGKLIF.

This clone was observed a handful of times. A far larger clone is one nucleotide away, so this likely arose from a read error. Other DNA variants within this sample encode the same CDR3. V and J are TRDV1 and TRDJ3; a weak D match, TRDD3 (5 bases). The J gene was missing in TCRdb and was found by matching the end of the DNA to germline. CDR1 and CDR2 (germline): TSWWSYY, QGS. This CDR3 has 20 amino acids. Here the CDR3 DNA reads TGCGCTCTTGGGGAACTAGGTTGCCCCCTCCAAACCTGGGACACCCGACAGATGTTTTTC. This translates into CALGELGCPLQTWDTRQMFF.

Of note for this clone: The protein recorded in TCRdb matches a much larger clone and deviates from this DNA's translation at residue 3, suggesting a read error; the protein here is obtained by translating the DNA. This sequence joins TRDV2 and TRDJ1; no firm D call. Germline-derived CDR1 and CDR2 are GEAIGNYY and EKD. There are 18 residues in the CDR3. CDR3 bases: TGTGCCTATGACACGAAGTACTACCAGCCGATGTACACCGATAAACTCATCTTT. Translating gives CAYDTKYYQPMYTDKLIF.

Only a few counts were recorded for this clone. With a far larger clone one base away, a read error is the likely cause. Within the sample, other DNA sequences also encode this same CDR3. The chain joins TRDV1 to TRDJ1, with 12 bases lining up with TRDD3. Germline matching of the DNA provided the J gene here, since TCRdb leaves it blank. The CDR3 has 18 amino acids. Trimming took 4 bases from V and 4 from J; bases not matched to a gene: 13. CDR1 is TSWWSYY and CDR2 is QGS in the germline V gene. The CDR3 is CALGGVSHWGILGDKLIF. CDR3 bases: TGTGCTCTTGGGGGCGTCTCGCACTGGGGGATACTCGGCGATAAACTCATCTTT.

The sample holds a few counts of this clone. The amino acid sequence in TCRdb belongs to a much larger clone and departs from this DNA's translation at residue 9, likely a sequencing read error; the sequence shown is translated from the DNA. The chain is built from TRDV2 and TRDJ1, with 7 bases identical to TRDD3. TCRdb records no J gene; here it was assigned by comparing the DNA to germline. The V and J ends lost 3 bases and 5 bases, in that order; junction bases with no gene match: 14. The CDR3 spans 16 residues. Germline-derived CDR1 and CDR2 are GEAIGNYY and EKD. The CDR3 DNA reads as TGTGCCTGTGACCCGTTACTGGGGAATTACAGTGATAAACTCATCTTT. It is translated as CACDPLLGNYSDKLIF.

Ten or more counts support this clone. This likely reflects a read error, since a far larger clone is one base away. Other nucleotide sequences in the sample specify the same CDR3. The chain uses TRDV2 and TRDJ1; 9 bases fit TRDD3. From germline, CDR1 is GEAIGNYY and CDR2 EKD. The CDR3 is 19 amino acids. Trimming at V came to 3 bases and at J to 0 bases, leaving 16 bases not matched to a gene. CDR3 sequence: CACDSLTGGQTEYTDKLIF. The DNA of the CDR3 is TGTGCCTGTGACTCTCTAACTGGGGGACAGACTGAATACACCGATAAACTCATCTTT.

This clone was recorded a few times. The protein TCRdb lists belongs to a much larger clone and differs from this DNA's translation at residue 16, which points to a read error; the protein shown is made from the DNA. The V gene corresponds to TRDV2; no J gene was called; whether TRDD3, the table's D call, matches the DNA was not checked. Germline CDR1 reads GEAIGNYY; CDR2 reads EKD. The CDR3 spans 18 residues. Here the CDR3 reads CACDAVEGTPPDTDKPIF. The CDR3 DNA sequence: TGTGCCTGTGACGCCGTGGAGGGGACCCCCCCCGACACCGATAAACCCATCTTT.

This clone showed up many times. TCRdb's entry gives the protein of a much larger clone, which mismatches this DNA's translation at residue 10, likely from a read error; the protein reported here is translated from the DNA. J is TRDJ1 and V is TRDV1, with D possibly matching TRDD3 (6 bases). V gave up 2 bases and J gave up 0 bases, with 25 bases separating them. CDR1 and CDR2 (germline): TSWWSYY, QGS. The CDR3 length is 20 residues. CDR3 nucleotide sequence: TGTGCTCTTGGGGAAAAGACGAAGGCCCTCCTGGGGAGTTACACCGATAAACTCATCTTT. Protein sequence: CALGEKTKALLGSYTDKLIF.

As to this clone: With only one base between it and a far larger clone, this is likely a read error. Distinct nucleotide sequences in the sample also encode this CDR3. The CDR3 bases are TGTGCCTGCGACACCGGGGGATACGGCTACACCGATAAACTCATCTTT. It yields the protein CACDTGGYGYTDKLIF. V and J are TRDV2 and TRDJ1; 10 bases are a match to TRDD3. The J gene is not listed in TCRdb, so it was assigned here from a DNA match to germline. Germline V gene lookup returns CDR1 GEAIGNYY and CDR2 EKD. The CDR3 totals 16 residues.

This clone occurred a few times. The amino acid sequence in TCRdb belongs to a much larger clone and departs from this DNA's translation at residue 3, likely a sequencing read error; the sequence shown is translated from the DNA. V usage is TRDV1 and J usage is TRDJ1; the match to TRDD3 covers 8 bases. The J gene was missing in TCRdb and was found by matching the end of the DNA to germline. CDR1 is TSWWSYY, CDR2 QGS, per germline. The CDR3 runs to 16 residues. The CDR3 bases are TGTGCTCCTGGGGAACGGCAACTGGGGGACACCGATAAACTCATCTTT. It codes for CAPGERQLGDTDKLIF.

This clone was detected only a few times. Only one base separates this from a far larger clonotype, so it likely reflects a read error. Within the sample, other DNA sequences also encode this same CDR3. No J gene was assigned, while the V gene was called as TRDV2. Germline CDR1 and CDR2: GEAIGNYY and EKD. This CDR3 contains 16 residues. The CDR3 DNA is TGTGCCTGTGACGCTCTATATACCTTGTACACCGATAAGCTCATCTTT. Amino acid sequence: CACDALYTLYTDKLIF.

This clone has more than one count but fewer than ten. This DNA's translation differs at residue 4 from TCRdb's protein, which comes from a much larger clone; a read error is likely, and the protein shown is translated from the DNA. V gene TRDV2 combines with J gene TRDJ3; the match to TRDD3 covers 10 bases. No J gene was available from TCRdb, and it was assigned here by a germline match of the DNA. The length of the CDR3 is 23 residues. Germline CDR1 and CDR2: GEAIGNYY and EKD. Germline trimming cut 5 bases from V and 0 bases from J; bases unmatched to any gene: 21. The CDR3 coding sequence is TGTGCCTGTGGCACGGGAAAGAGAACTGGGGGATCCGAAAGCTCCTGGGACACCCGACAGATGTTTTTC. It translates to CACGTGKRTGGSESSWDTRQMFF.

The table lists this clone with a few counts. The amino acid sequence in TCRdb belongs to a much larger clone and departs from this DNA's translation at residue 9, likely a sequencing read error; the sequence shown is translated from the DNA. The chain is built from TRDV2 and TRDJ1, with TRDD3 matching over 10 bases. TCRdb lists no J gene, so it was determined here by aligning the DNA to germline. Germline V gene data show CDR1 as GEAIGNYY and CDR2 as EKD. This CDR3 has 16 amino acids. The V segment lost 4 bases and the J segment 1 base; nucleotides outside the gene matches: 8. CDR3 sequence: CACDRLGDPRTDKLIF. DNA of the CDR3: TGTGCCTGTGATCGACTGGGGGATCCTCGCACCGATAAACTCATCTTT.

With regard to this clone: The TCRdb protein comes from a much larger clone and disagrees with this DNA's translation at residue 7, likely due to a read error; the protein given here is derived from the DNA. The chain recombines TRDV2 with TRDJ1; D might be TRDD3 (5 bases). No J gene is reported in TCRdb; it was inferred here by comparing the DNA with germline. Germline V gene sequence: CDR1 GEAIGNYY, CDR2 EKD. This CDR3 comprises 15 residues. Trimming pared 1 base from V and 4 bases from J, leaving 15 bases between. In DNA form, the CDR3 reads TGTGCCTGTGACACGATACCCTCTGTGGGCGATAAACTCATCTTT. It codes for CACDTIPSVGDKLIF.

For this clone: The likely explanation is a read error, given a far larger clone one base away. The same CDR3 can be traced to other DNA sequences in this sample. This chain uses TRDV2 with TRDJ1, with TRDD3 matching over 9 bases. V was pared by 5 bases and J by 2 bases, with 11 bases of the junction left unmatched. Germline loops: CDR1 GEAIGNYY, CDR2 EKD. The CDR3 contains 16 residues. For the CDR3, the DNA is TGTGCCTGTGGCCCGGGGATACGCGTGGTGACCGATAAACTCATCTTT. It is translated as CACGPGIRVVTDKLIF.

This clone has just a few counts. A far larger clone lies a single base away; this is likely a read error. At the DNA level, this CDR3 is encoded by other sequences in the same sample as well. The V gene is TRDV2, but the J gene lacks a call; no DNA check was done on the table's D call, TRDD3. The CDR3 runs 18 residues. CDR1 and CDR2 (germline): GEAIGNYY, EKD. The DNA for the CDR3 is TGTGCCTGTGACACCAGGTCTGGGGGAACGTGGTACACCGATAAACTCATCTTC. Translation gives CACDTRSGGTWYTDKLIF.

This clone was counted only a few times. A far larger clone is just one base off, so this is likely a read error. This sample also contains other DNA sequences that code for the same CDR3. The V gene is TRDV2, but the J gene lacks a call. CDR1 is GEAIGNYY, CDR2 EKD, per germline. The CDR3 totals 18 residues. CDR3 sequence reads: CACDTADRPSASPAQLFF. The CDR3 DNA reads as TGTGCCTGTGACACCGCTGATCGACCTTCAGCGTCTCCTGCACAGCTCTTCTTT.